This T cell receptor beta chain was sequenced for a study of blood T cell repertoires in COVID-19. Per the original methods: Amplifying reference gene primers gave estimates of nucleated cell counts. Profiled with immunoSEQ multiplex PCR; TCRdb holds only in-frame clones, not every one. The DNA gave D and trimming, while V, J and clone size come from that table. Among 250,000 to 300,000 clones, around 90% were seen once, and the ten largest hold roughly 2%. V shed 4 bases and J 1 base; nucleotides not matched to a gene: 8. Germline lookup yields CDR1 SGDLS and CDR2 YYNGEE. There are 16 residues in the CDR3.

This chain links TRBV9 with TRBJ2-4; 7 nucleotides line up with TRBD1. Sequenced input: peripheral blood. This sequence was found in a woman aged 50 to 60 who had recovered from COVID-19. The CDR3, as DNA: TGTGCCAGCAGCCCCATGGACAGGTCGGCCAAAAACATTCAGTACTTC. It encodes CASSPMDRSAKNIQYF.